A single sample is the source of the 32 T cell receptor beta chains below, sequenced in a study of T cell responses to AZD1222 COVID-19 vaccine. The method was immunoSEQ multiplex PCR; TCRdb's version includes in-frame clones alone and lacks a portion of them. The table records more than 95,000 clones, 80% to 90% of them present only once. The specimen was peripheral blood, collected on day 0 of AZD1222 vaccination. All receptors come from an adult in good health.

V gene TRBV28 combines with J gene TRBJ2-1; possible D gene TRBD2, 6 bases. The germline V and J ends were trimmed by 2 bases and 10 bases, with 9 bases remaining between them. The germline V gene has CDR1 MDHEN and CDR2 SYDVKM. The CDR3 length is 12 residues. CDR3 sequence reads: CASSLVLAEQFF. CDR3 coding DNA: TGTGCCAGCAGTTTAGTCCTAGCGGAGCAGTTCTTC.

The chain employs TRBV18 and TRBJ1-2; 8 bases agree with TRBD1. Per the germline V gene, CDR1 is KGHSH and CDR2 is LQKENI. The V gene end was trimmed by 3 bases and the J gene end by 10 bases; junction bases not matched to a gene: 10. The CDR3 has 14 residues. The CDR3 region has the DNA TGTGCCAGCTCACCCAGCCGACAGGGGAACACCTACACCTTC. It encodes CASSPSRQGNTYTF.

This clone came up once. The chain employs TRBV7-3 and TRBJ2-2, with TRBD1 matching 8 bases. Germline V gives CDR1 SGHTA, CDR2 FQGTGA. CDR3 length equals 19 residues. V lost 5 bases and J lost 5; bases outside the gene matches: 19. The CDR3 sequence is CASSRHSLYQGAGTGELFF. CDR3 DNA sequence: TGTGCCAGCAGCCGACACTCCCTATATCAGGGGGCAGGAACCGGGGAGCTGTTTTTT.

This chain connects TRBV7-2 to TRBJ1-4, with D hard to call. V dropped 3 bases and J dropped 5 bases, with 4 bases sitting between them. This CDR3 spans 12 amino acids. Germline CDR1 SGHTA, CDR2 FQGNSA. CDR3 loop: CASSFSNEKLFF. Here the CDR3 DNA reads TGTGCCAGCAGCTTTTCCAATGAAAAACTGTTTTTT.

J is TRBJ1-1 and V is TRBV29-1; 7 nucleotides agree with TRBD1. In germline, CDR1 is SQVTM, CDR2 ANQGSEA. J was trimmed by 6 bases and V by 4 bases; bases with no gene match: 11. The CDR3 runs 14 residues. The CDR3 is CSVGAWDSLSEAFF. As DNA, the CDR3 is TGCAGCGTTGGCGCCTGGGACAGCCTCTCTGAAGCTTTCTTT.

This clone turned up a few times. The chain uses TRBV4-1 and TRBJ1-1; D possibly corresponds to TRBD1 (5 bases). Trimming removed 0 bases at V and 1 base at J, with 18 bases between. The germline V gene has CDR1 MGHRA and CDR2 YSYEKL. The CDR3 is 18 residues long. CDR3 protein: CASSQEGWPQGWNTEAFF. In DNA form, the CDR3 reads TGCGCCAGCAGCCAAGAAGGTTGGCCGCAGGGTTGGAACACTGAAGCTTTCTTT.

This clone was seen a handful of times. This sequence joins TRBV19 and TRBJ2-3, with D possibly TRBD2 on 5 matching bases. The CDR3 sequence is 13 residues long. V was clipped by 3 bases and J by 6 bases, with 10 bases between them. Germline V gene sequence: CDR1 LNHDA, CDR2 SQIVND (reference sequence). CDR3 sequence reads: CASSIWRRDTQYF. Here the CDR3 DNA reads TGTGCCAGTAGTATCTGGAGGAGGGATACGCAGTATTTT.

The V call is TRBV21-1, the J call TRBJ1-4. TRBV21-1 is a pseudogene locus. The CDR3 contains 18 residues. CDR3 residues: CASSKGSGGRTPDEKLFF. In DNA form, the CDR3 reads TGTGCCAGCAGCAAAGGATCGGGCGGGCGGACACCTGATGAAAAACTGTTTTTT.

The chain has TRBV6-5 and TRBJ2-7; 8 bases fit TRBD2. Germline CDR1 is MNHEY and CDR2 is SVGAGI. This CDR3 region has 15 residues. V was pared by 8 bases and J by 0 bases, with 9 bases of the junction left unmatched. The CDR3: CASGPTSGASYEQYF. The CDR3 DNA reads TGTGCCAGCGGACCAACTAGCGGAGCCTCCTACGAGCAGTACTTC.

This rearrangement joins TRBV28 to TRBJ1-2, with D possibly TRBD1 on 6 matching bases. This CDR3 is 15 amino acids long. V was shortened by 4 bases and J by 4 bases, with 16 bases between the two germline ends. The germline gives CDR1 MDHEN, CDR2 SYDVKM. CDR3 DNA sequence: TGTGCCAGCAGTTCGGAGGCGAGGGGGGTCTATGGCTACACCTTC. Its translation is CASSSEARGVYGYTF.

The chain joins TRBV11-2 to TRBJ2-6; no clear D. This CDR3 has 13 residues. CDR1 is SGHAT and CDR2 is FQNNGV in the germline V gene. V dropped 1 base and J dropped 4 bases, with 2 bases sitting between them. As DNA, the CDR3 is TGTGCCAGCAGCTTAGCCGGGGCCAACGTCCTGACTTTC. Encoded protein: CASSLAGANVLTF.

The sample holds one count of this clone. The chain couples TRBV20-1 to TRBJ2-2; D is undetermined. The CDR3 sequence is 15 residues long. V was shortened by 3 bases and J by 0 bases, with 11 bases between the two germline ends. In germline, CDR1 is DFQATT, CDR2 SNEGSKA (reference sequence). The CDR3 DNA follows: TGCAGTGCTAGTTTCACAGTCGCGAACACCGGGGAGCTGTTTTTT. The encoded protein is CSASFTVANTGELFF.

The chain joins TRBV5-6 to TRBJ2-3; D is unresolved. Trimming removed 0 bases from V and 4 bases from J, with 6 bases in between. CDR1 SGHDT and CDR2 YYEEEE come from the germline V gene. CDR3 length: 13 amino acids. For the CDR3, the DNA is TGTGCCAGCAGCTTGGAACCGTCAGATACGCAGTATTTT. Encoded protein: CASSLEPSDTQYF.

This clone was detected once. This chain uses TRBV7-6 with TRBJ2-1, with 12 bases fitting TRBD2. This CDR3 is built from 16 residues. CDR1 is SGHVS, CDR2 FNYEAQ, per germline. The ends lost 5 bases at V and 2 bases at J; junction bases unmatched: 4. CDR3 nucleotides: TGTGCCAGCAGCCCGCGGACTAGCGGGACCTACAATGAGCAGTTCTTC. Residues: CASSPRTSGTYNEQFF.

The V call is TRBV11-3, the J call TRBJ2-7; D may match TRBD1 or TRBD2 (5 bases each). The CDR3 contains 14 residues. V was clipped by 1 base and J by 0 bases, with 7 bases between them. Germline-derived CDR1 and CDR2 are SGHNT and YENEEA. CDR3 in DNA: TGTGCCAGCAGCTTAGGGGGGAGCTCCTACGAGCAGTACTTC. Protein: CASSLGGSSYEQYF.

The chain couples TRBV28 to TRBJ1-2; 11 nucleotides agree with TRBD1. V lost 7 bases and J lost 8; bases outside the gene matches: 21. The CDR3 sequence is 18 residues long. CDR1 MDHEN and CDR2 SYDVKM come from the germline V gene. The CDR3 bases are TGTGCCAGCACCTCTCCAGTCTGGACAGGGGGCGCCCGGGCCGGCTACACCTTC. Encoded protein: CASTSPVWTGGARAGYTF.

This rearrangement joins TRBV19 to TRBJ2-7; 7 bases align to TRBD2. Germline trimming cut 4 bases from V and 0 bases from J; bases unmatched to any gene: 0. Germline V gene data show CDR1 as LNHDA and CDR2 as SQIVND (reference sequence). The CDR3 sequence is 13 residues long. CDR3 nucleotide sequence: TGTGCCAGTAGTAGGACTAGCTCCTACGAGCAGTACTTC. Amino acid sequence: CASSRTSSYEQYF.

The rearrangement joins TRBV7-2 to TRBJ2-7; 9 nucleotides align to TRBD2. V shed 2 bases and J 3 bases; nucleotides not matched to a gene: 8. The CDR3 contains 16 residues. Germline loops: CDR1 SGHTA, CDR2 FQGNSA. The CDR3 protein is CASSLTATSGNYEQYF. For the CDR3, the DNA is TGTGCCAGCAGCTTAACGGCGACTAGCGGCAACTACGAGCAGTACTTC.

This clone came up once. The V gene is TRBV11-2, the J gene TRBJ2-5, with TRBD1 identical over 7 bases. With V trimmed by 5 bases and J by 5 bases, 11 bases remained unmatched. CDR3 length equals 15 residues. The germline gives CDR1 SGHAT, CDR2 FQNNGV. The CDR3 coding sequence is TGTGCCAGCAGCCCGCATCGACAGGGCGGTGAGACCCAGTACTTC. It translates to CASSPHRQGGETQYF.

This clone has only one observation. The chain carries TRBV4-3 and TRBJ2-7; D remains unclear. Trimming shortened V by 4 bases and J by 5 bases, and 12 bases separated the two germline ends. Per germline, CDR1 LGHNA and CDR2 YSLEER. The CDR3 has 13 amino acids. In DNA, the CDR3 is TGCGCCAGCAGCCCTCGGTCTACGGACGAGCAGTACTTC. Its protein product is CASSPRSTDEQYF.

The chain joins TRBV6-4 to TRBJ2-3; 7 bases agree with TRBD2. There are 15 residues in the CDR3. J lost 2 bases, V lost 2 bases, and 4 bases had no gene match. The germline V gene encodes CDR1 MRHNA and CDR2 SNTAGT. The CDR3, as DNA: TGTGCCAGCAGTGACGGCGGGGGTGACACAGATACGCAGTATTTT. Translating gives CASSDGGGDTDTQYF.

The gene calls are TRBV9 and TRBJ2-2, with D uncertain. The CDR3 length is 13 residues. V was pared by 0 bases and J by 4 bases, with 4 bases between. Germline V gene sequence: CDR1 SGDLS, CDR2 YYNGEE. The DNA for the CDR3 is TGTGCCAGCAGCGTAGGAGTCACCGGGGAGCTGTTTTTT. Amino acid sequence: CASSVGVTGELFF.

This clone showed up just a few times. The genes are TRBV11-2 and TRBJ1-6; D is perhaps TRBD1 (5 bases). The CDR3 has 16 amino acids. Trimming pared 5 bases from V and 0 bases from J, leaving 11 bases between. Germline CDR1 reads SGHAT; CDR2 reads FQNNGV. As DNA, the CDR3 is TGTGCCAGCAGCCCAAGACAGAGCTCCTATAATTCACCCCTCCACTTT. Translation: CASSPRQSSYNSPLHF.

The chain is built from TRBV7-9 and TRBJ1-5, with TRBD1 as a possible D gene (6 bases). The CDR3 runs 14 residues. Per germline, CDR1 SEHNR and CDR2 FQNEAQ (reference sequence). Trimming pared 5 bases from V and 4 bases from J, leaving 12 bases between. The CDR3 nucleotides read TGTGCCAGCAGCGGTACAGGGTCAAATCAGCCCCAGCATTTT. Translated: CASSGTGSNQPQHF.

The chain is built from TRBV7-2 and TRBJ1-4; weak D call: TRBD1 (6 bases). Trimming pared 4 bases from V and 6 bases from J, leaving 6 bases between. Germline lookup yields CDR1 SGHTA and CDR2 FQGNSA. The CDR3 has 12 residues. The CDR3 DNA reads TGTGCCAGCAGCTGGACAGATGAAAAACTGTTTTTT. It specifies CASSWTDEKLFF.

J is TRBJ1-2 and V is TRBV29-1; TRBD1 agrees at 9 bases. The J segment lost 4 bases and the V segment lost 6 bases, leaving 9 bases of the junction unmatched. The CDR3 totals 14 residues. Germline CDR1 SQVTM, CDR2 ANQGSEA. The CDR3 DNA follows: TGCAGCGTCGCCACAGGGGGCCGGGGCTATGGCTACACCTTC. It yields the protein CSVATGGRGYGYTF. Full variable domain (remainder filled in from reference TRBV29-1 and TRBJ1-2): SAVISQKPSRDICQRGTSLTIQCQVDSQVTMMFWYRQQPGQSLTLIATANQGSEATYESGFVIDKFPISRPNLTFSTLTVSNMSPEDSSIYLCSVATGGRGYGYTFGSGTRLTVV.

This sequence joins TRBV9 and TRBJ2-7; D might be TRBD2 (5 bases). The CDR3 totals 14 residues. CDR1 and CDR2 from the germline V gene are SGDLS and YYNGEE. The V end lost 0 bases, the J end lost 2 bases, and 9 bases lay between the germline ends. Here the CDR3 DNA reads TGTGCCAGCAGCGTAGGGACGGGGACCTACGAGCAGTACTTC. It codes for CASSVGTGTYEQYF.

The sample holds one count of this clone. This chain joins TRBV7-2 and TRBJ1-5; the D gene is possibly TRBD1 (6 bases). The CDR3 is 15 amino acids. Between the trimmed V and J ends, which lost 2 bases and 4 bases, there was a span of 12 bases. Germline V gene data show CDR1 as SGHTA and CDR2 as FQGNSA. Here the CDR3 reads CASSLMLGANQPQHF. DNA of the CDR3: TGTGCCAGCAGCTTAATGTTGGGGGCTAATCAGCCCCAGCATTTT.

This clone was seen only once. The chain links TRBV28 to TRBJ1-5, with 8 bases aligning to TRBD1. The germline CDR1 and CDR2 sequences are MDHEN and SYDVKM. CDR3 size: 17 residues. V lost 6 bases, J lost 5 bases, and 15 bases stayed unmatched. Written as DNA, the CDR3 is TGTGCCAGCAGATCCGACAGGGGCCCTTTCTATCATCAGCCCCAGCATTTT. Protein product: CASRSDRGPFYHQPQHF.

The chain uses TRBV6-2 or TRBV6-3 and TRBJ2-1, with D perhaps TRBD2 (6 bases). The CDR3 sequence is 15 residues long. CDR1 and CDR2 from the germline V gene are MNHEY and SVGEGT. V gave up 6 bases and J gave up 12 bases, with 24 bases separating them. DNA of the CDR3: TGTGCCAGCAGCAGAACAGCTCTAGCCCGGGGGTGGCAGTTCTTC. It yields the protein CASSRTALARGWQFF.

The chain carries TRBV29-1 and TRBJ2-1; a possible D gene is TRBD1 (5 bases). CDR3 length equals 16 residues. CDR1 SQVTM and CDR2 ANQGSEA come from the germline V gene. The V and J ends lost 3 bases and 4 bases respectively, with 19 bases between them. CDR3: CSVDRPSRALYNEQFF. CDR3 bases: TGCAGCGTTGATCGTCCGTCCAGGGCGCTTTACAATGAGCAGTTCTTC.

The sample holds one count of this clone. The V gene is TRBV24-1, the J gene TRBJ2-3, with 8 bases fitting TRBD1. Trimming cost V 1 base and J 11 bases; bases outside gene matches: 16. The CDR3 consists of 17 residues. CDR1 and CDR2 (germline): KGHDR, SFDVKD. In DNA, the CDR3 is TGTGCCACCAGTGATTTAAGCGACTCAGGAAGGACAGGGAGGCAGTATTTT. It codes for CATSDLSDSGRTGRQYF.